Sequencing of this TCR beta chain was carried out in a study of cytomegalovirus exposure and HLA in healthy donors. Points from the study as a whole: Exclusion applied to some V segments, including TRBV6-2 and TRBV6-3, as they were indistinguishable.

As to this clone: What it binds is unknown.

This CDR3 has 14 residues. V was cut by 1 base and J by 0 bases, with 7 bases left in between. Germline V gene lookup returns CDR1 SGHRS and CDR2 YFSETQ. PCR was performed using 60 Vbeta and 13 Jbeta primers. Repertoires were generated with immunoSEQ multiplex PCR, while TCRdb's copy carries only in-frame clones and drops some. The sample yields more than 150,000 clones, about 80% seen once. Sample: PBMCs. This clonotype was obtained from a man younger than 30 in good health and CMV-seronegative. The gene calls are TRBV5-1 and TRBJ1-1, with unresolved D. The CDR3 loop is CASSLKSVNTEAFF. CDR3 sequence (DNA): TGCGCCAGCAGCTTGAAGTCAGTGAACACTGAAGCTTTCTTT.